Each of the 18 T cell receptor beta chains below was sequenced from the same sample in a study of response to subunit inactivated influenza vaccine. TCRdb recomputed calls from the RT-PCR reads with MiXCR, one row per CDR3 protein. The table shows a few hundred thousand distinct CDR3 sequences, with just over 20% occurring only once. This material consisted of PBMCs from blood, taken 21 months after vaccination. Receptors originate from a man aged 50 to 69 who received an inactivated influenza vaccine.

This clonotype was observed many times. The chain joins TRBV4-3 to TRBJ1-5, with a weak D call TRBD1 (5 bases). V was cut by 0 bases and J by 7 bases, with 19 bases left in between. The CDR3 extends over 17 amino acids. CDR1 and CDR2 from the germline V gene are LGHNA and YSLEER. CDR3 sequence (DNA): TGCGCCAGCAGCCAAGATCGATCGGGGGGTTCGTACCAGCCCCAGCATTTT. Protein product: CASSQDRSGGSYQPQHF.

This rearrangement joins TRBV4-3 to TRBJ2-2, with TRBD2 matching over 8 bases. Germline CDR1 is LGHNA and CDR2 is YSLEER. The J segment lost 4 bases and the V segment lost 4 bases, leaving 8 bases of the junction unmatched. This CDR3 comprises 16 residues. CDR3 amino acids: CASSLAGTSITGELFF. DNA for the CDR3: TGCGCCAGCAGCCTAGCCGGGACTAGTATCACCGGGGAGCTGTTTTTT.

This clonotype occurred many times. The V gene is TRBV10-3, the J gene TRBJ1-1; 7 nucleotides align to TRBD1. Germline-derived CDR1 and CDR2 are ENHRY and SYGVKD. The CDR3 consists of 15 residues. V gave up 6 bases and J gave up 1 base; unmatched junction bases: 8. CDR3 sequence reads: CAIRETGKGNTEAFF. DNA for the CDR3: TGTGCCATCAGGGAGACAGGGAAGGGGAACACTGAAGCTTTCTTT.

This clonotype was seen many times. The CDR3 nucleotides are TGTGCCAGCAGTTACTTAGGAAAGGATAACTATGGCTACACCTTC. Translation gives CASSYLGKDNYGYTF. This rearrangement joins TRBV6-5 to TRBJ1-2; D is unclear. V dropped 1 base and J dropped 1 base, with 10 bases sitting between them. Germline assignment: CDR1 MNHEY and CDR2 SVGAGI. This CDR3 contains 15 residues.

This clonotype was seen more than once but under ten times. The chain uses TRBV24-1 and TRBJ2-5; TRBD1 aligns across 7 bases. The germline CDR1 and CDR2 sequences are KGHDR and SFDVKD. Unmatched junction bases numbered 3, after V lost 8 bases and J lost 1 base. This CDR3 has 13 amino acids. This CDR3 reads CATMGTAQETQYF. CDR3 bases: TGTGCCACCATGGGGACAGCCCAAGAGACCCAGTACTTC.

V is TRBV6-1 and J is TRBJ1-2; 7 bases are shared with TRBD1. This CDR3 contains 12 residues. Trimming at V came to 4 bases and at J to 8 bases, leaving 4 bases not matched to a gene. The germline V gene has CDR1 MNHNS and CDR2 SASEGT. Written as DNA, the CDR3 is TGTGCCAGCAGTGTACACAGGGGCGGCTACACCTTC. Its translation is CASSVHRGGYTF.

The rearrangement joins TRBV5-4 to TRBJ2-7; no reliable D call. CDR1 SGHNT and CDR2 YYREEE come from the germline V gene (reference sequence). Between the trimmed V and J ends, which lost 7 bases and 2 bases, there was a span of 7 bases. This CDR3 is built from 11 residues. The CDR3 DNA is TGTGCCAGCGGCGGACCCTACGAGCAGTACTTC. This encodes CASGGPYEQYF.

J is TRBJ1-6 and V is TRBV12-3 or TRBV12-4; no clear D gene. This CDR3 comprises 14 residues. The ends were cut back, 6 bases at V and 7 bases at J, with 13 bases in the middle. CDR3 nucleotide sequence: TGTGCCAGCAGCCGGGAACTTGGGAATTCACCCCTCCACTTT. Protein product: CASSRELGNSPLHF.

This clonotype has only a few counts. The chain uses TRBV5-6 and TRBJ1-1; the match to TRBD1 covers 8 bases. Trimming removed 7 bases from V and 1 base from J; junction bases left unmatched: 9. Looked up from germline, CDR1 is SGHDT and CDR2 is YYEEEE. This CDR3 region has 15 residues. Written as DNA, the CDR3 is TGTGCCAGCGTACTGACAGGGGCTTCGAACACTGAAGCTTTCTTT. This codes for CASVLTGASNTEAFF.

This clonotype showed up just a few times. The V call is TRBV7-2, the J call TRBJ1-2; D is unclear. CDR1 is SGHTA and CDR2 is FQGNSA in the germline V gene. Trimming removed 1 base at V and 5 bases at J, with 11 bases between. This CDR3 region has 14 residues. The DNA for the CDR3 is TGTGCCAGCAGCTTAGGGCAGTCTCTTTATGGCTACACCTTC. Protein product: CASSLGQSLYGYTF.

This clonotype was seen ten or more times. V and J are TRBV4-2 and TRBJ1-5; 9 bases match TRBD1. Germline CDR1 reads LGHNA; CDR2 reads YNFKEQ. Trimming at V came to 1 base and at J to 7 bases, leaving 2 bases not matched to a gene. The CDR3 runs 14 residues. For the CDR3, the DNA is TGTGCCAGCAGCCAAGGACAGGGGGAACAGCCCCAGCATTTT. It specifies CASSQGQGEQPQHF.

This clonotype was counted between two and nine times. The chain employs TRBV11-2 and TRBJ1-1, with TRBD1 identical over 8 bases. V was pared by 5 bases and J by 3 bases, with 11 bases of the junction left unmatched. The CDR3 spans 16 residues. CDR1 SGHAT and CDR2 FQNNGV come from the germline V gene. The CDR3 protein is CASSAFADRVDTEAFF. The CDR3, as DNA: TGTGCCAGCAGCGCTTTCGCGGACAGGGTGGACACTGAAGCTTTCTTT.

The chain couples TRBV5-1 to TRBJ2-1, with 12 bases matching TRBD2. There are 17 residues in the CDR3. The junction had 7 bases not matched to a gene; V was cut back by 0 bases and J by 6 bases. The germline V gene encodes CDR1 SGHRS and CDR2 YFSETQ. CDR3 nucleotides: TGCGCCAGCAGCTTGGGACTAGCGGGAGAGGTAGGCAATGAGCAGTTCTTC. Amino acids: CASSLGLAGEVGNEQFF.

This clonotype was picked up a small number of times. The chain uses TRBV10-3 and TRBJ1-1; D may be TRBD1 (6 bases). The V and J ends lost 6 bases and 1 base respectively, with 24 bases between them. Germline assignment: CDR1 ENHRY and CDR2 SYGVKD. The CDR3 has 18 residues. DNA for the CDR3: TGTGCCATCAGAGAATATCCCCTTCGGGAGGGGGAGAACACTGAAGCTTTCTTT. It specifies CAIREYPLREGENTEAFF.

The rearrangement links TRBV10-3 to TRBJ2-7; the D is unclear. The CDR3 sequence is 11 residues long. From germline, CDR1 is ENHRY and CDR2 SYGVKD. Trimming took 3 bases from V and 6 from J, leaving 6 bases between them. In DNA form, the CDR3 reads TGTGCCATCAGTGAACCCCCCGAGCAGTACTTC. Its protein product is CAISEPPEQYF.

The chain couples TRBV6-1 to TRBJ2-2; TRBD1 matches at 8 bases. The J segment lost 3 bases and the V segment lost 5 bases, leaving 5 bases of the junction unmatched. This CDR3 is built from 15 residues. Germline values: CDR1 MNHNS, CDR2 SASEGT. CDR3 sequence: CASSSNRGYTGELFF. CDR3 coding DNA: TGTGCCAGCAGTAGTAACAGGGGGTACACCGGGGAGCTGTTTTTT.

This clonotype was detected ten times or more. The CDR3 bases are TGTGCCAGCAGCCCGAGGGTATGGGGTAACACTGAAGCTTTCTTT. Protein: CASSPRVWGNTEAFF. The V call is TRBV9, the J call TRBJ1-1; D ambiguous. The CDR3 sequence is 15 residues long. Germline CDR1 is SGDLS and CDR2 is YYNGEE. The V and J ends lost 4 bases and 2 bases respectively, with 15 bases between them.

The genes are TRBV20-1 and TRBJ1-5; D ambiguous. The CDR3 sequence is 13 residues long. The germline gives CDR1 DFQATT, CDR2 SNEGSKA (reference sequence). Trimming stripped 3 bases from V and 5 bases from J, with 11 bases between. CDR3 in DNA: TGCAGTGCTAGTTTGGGAAAGCATCAGCCCCAGCATTTT. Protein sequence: CSASLGKHQPQHF.